The clone carrying this T cell receptor beta chain was observed many times. Preparation of the TCRbeta library used unique molecular identifiers. Using its own MiXCR run on the PCR reads, TCRdb lists one record per CDR3 protein. The sample has around 300,000 distinct CDR3 sequences; approximately 10% are singletons. These data are taken from a study of T-cell reconstitution after alpha-beta-depleted transplantation in children. The trim removed 4 bases at V and 5 bases at J, leaving 13 bases unmatched. The CDR3 extends over 19 amino acids. The chain links TRBV12-3 or TRBV12-4 to TRBJ2-2; 13 bases align to TRBD2. The TCR sequence derives from a male patient under 10 years old who had a stem cell transplant for chronic granulomatous disease, so the T cells may come from the graft donor. This specimen was peripheral blood, taken 180 days after TCRalphabeta/CD19-depleted stem cell transplant. CDR3 coding DNA: TGTGCCAGCAGTTCCATCGAACTAGCGGGGGGGCCCTTTACCGGGGAGCTGTTTTTT. This gives the protein CASSSIELAGGPFTGELFF.